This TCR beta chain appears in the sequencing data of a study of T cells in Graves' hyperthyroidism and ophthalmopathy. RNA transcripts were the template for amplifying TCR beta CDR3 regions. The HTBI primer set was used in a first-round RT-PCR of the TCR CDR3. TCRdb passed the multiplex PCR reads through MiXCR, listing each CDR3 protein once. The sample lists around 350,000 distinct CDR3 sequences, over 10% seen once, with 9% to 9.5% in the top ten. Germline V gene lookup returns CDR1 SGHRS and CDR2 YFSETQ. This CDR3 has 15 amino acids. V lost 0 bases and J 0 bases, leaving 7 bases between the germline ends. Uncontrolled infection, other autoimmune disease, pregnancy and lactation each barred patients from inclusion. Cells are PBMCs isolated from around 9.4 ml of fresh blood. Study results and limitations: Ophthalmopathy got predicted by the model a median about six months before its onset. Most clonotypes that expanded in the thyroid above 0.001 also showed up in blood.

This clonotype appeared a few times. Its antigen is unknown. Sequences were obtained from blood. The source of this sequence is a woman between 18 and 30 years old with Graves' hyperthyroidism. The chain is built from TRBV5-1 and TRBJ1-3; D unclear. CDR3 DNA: TGCGCCAGCAGCTTGGGGGAGTTCTCTGGAAACACCATATATTTT. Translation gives CASSLGEFSGNTIYF.